This TCR beta chain was found in a study of T cell repertoires in cytomegalovirus infection. Study information: Both CMV infection and a matching HLA type were indicated by public TCR beta signatures. Study-level findings and limits: HLA-C-restricted TCR beta clonotypes specific for CMV led the ex vivo response. Cumulated frequencies of public TCR beta families served to identify carriers of CMV plus the relevant HLA.

This clonotype was detected ten times or more. Its cognate antigen is unknown. TCRdb reprocessed the reads via MiXCR and lists one record per CDR3 protein. The sample has about 400,000 distinct CDR3 sequences; about a sixth are singletons. The CDR3 loop spans 13 amino acids. CDR1 SNHLY and CDR2 FYNNEI come from the germline V gene. The germline V and J ends were trimmed by 3 bases and 2 bases, with 7 bases remaining between them. Sequenced input: PBMCs. The V gene is TRBV2, the J gene TRBJ1-2; D unresolved. This clonotype originated in a human donor in good health (CMV status not recorded). Some clones in this sample may be carry-over from other donors' samples. CDR3 protein: CASSDSNNYGYTF. CDR3 sequence (DNA): TGTGCCAGCAGTGACAGTAACAACTATGGCTACACCTTC.